The source of this T cell receptor (beta chain) is a study of blood T cells in healthy people across ages. In germline, CDR1 is MDHEN, CDR2 SYDVKM. The junction had 11 bases not matched to a gene; V was cut back by 6 bases and J by 6 bases. The CDR3 runs 14 residues. Broader study findings: Leaving the PBMCs unsorted stopped any conclusive comparison of naive versus antigen-experienced cells.

As for this clonotype: What it binds is unknown.

Every donor contributed around 10 milliliters of peripheral blood by blood draw. Each sample had at least 6 million PBMCs isolated. For the second PCR, which ran for roughly 6 to 11 cycles, a sample-barcoded 5' primer and a J-beta primer mix were used. TCRdb itself ran the 5' RACE reads through MiXCR, one entry per CDR3 protein. The sample includes 1.5 million or so distinct CDR3 sequences, 42% seen only once; the top ten take 6.5% to 10%. The chain is built from TRBV28 and TRBJ2-7; 7 bases agree with TRBD1. Material for sequencing was blood. The TCR originated in a woman aged 18 to 35 in good health. CDR3 region: CASRTGTATSEQYF. In nucleotides, the CDR3 is TGTGCCAGCAGGACCGGGACAGCCACTTCCGAGCAGTACTTC.